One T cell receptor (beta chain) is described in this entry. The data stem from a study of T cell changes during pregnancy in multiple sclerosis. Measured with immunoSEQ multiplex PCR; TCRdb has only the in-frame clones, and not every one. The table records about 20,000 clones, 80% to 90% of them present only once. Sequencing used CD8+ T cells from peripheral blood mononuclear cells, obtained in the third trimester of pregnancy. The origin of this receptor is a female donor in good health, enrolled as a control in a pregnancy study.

CDR3 in DNA: TGTGCCAGCAGTTTGGAGGGTACTAACTATGGCTACACCTTC. This translates into CASSLEGTNYGYTF. J is TRBJ1-2 and V is TRBV28; no clear D gene. V lost 3 bases and J lost 0, with 8 bases in between. The germline V gene encodes CDR1 MDHEN and CDR2 SYDVKM. CDR3 length equals 14 residues.